One T cell receptor (beta chain) is described in this entry. The record originates from a study of blood T cell repertoires in COVID-19. The CDR3 spans 13 residues. V lost 4 bases and J lost 9, with 12 bases in between. The germline V gene has CDR1 SGHAT and CDR2 FQNNGV. The method was immunoSEQ multiplex PCR; TCRdb's version includes in-frame clones alone and lacks a portion of them. This table holds 65,000 to 70,000 clones, 65% to 80% found once. The TCR sequence derives from a human donor in a cohort sampled during active COVID-19. Sequenced input: peripheral blood. The chain employs TRBV11-2 and TRBJ2-2; D may be TRBD1 (6 bases). The CDR3 spells CASSSRGGRELFF. The CDR3 DNA follows: TGTGCCAGCAGCTCCAGGGGTGGTAGGGAGCTGTTTTTT.